This T cell receptor (beta chain) originates from a study of cytomegalovirus exposure and HLA in healthy donors. Study results and limitations: Trimming of TCR beta V- and J-genes showed a link, identified in a later analysis, to a missense DCLRE1C variant. Presence/absence analyses treated sequencing depth as roughly uniform across donors.

Points on this clone: Antigen: not known.

CDR3 length: 17 residues. Looked up from germline, CDR1 is SGDLS and CDR2 is YYNGEE. V lost 0 bases, J lost 3 bases, and 7 bases stayed unmatched. The donors were healthy bone marrow donors. PCR used 60 Vbeta primers and 13 Jbeta primers. TCRdb's copy holds only in-frame clones and misses some; the assay was immunoSEQ multiplex PCR. The sample lists 100,000 to 150,000 clones, about three quarters occurring once. The sample consisted of PBMCs. The sequence derives from a human donor in good health. This chain uses TRBV9 with TRBJ1-4, with 8 bases identical to TRBD1. The CDR3 DNA reads TGTGCCAGCAGCGTAGAGCCCTCGACAGGGGCTAATGAAAAACTGTTTTTT. This translates into CASSVEPSTGANEKLFF.